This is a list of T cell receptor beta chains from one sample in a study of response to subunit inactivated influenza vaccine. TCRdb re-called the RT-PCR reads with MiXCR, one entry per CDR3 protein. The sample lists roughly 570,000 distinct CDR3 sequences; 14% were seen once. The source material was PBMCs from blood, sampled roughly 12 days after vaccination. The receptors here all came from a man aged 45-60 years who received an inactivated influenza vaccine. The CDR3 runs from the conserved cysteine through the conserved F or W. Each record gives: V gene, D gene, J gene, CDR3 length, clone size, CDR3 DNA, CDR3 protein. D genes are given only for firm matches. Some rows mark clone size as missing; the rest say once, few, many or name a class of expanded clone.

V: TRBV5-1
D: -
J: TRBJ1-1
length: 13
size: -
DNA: TGCGCCAGCAGCCCGGACGGAATCACTGAAGCTTTCTTT
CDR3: CASSPDGITEAFF

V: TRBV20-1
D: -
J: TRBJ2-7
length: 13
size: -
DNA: TGCAGTGCAAAAAGAGCGGCTACCTACGAGCAGTACTTC
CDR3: CSAKRAATYEQYF

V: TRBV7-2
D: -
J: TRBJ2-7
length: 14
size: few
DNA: TGTGCCAGCAGCTTAGCTGTCGGGAGCTACGAGCAGTACTTC
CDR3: CASSLAVGSYEQYF

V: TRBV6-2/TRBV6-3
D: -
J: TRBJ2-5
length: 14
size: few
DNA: TGTGCCAGCAGTTACCCTACGGGAAAAGAGACCCAGTACTTC
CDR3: CASSYPTGKETQYF

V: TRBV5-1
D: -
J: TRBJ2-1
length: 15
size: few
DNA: TGCGCCAGCAGCTTGGACGTGGGTGGCTACAATGAGCAGTTCTTC
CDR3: CASSLDVGGYNEQFF

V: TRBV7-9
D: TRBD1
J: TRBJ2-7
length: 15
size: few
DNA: TGTGCCAGCAGCTTTAGTAGACAGGGTACCTACGAGCAGTACTTC
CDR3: CASSFSRQGTYEQYF

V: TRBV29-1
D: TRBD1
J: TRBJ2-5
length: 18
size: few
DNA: TGCAGCGTTGAACCCAGGGGGCAGGCGGGACGGCCTCAAGAGACCCAGTACTTC
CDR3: CSVEPRGQAGRPQETQYF

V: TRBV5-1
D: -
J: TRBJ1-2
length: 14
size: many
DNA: TGCGCCAGCAGCTCGGACAGATTAAACTATGGCTACACCTTC
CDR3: CASSSDRLNYGYTF

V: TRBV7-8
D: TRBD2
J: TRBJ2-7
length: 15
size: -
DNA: TGTGCCAGCAGACTAGCCTCTAGCGGGGCGTACGAGCAGTACTTC
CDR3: CASRLASSGAYEQYF

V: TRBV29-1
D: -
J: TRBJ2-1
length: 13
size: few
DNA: TGCAGCGTGGCGGGACAGTCCGGAAATGAGCAGTTCTTC
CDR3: CSVAGQSGNEQFF

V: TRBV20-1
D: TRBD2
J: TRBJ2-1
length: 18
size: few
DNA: TGCAGTGCTAGCCCAGGGACTAGCGGGAGAGGGTTGTACGGTGAGCAGTTCTTC
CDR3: CSASPGTSGRGLYGEQFF

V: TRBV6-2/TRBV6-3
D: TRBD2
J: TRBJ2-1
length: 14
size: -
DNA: TGTGCCAGCAGTCGAGCGGGGGGGTACAATGAGCAGTTCTTC
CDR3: CASSRAGGYNEQFF

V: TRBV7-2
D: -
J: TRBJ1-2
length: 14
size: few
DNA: TGTGCCAGCAGCTCCGGACTCGTCGGTGGTGGCTACACCTTC
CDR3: CASSSGLVGGGYTF

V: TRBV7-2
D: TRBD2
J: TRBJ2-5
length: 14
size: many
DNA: TGTGCCAGCAGCTTTCGCTGGCGGGAGGAGACCCAGTACTTC
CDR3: CASSFRWREETQYF

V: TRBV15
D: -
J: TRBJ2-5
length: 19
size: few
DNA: TGTGCCACCAGCAGAGATGTCGCGACTCCGAGGAACCGCCAAGAGACCCAGTACTTC
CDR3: CATSRDVATPRNRQETQYF

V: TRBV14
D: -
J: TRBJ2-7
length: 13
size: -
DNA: TGTGCCAGCAGCCAAAGCGGAGTCTACGAGCAGTACTTC
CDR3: CASSQSGVYEQYF

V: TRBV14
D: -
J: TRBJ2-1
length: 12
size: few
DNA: TGTGCCAGCAGCCTTCAAAGGAATGAGCAGTTCTTC
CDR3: CASSLQRNEQFF

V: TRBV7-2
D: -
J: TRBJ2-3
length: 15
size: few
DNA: TGTGCCAGCAGCCAAGACCGAGACGCCGCAGATACGCAGTATTTT
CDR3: CASSQDRDAADTQYF

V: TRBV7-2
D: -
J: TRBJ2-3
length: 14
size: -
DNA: TGTGCCAGCAGCTTAGCGTCAACCACAGATACGCAGTATTTT
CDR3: CASSLASTTDTQYF

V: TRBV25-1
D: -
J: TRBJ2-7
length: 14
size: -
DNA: TGTGCCAGCAGTCGGACCGCACTTAACTACGAGCAGTACTTC
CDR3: CASSRTALNYEQYF

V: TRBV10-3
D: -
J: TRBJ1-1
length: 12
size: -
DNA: TGTGCCATCAGGTCCGGGACCCCCAGGGCTTTCTTT
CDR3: CAIRSGTPRAFF

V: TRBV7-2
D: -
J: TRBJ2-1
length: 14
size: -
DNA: TGTGCCAGCAGCAAGAGACTAGATCTCTATGAGCAGTTCTTC
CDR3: CASSKRLDLYEQFF

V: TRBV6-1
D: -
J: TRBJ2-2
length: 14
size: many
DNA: TGTGCCAGCAGGAGGGGACAGAACACCGGGGAGCTGTTTTTT
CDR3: CASRRGQNTGELFF

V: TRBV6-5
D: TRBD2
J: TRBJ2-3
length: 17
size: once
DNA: TGTGCCAGCAGTTACTCGATCGGGGGGAAGGGAGCAGATACGCAGTATTTT
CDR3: CASSYSIGGKGADTQYF

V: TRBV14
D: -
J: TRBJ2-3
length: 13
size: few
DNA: TGTGCCAGCAGCCAAGATACCGCGGATACGCAGTATTTT
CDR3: CASSQDTADTQYF

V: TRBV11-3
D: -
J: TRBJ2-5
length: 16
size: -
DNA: TGTGCCAGCAGCTCTAGGGGCCCCCGGACTAAGGAGACCCAGTACTTC
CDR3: CASSSRGPRTKETQYF

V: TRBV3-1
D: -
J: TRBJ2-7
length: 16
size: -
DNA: TGTGCCAGCAGTAGATACGGGGCAGGGAGTTTCGACGAGCAGTACTTC
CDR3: CASSRYGAGSFDEQYF

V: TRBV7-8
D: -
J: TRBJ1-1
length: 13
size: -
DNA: TGTGCCAGCAGGAAACAGGGACACACTGAAGCTTTCTTT
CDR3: CASRKQGHTEAFF

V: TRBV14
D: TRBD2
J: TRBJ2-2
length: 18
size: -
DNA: TGTGCCAGCAGCCGAGACCTAGCGGGAGGCAGTAACACCGGGGAGCTGTTTTTT
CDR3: CASSRDLAGGSNTGELFF